This note documents a single TCR beta chain sequence. Under the authors' procedure: Reference gene primer amplification in the assay estimated nucleated cell counts. The data were produced by immunoSEQ multiplex PCR, yet TCRdb's version contains in-frame clones alone and is incomplete. Clone size and V and J calls were adopted from that table, with D and trimming inferred from the DNA. The sample consists of 90,000 to 100,000 clones, 70% to 90% of them appearing once. This sample stems from a study of blood T cell repertoires in COVID-19. Across the study: Sites across the United States, Italy and Spain contributed samples from acute and convalescent COVID-19. T cells, B-cell-depleted T cells, or PBMCs provided the cDNA or gDNA that served as material.

The ends were cut back, 6 bases at V and 2 bases at J, with 12 bases in the middle. The CDR3 consists of 14 residues. In germline, CDR1 is SGHDN, CDR2 FVKESK. Sequenced input: peripheral blood. The chain links TRBV14 to TRBJ2-3; D gene ambiguous. This receptor was identified in a man older than 75 with acute or convalescent COVID-19. CDR3 sequence reads: CASRQSLITDTQYF. The CDR3 DNA reads as TGTGCCAGCAGACAGAGCCTAATCACAGATACGCAGTATTTT.